These T cell receptor beta chains were read from a single sample in a study of blood T cell repertoires in COVID-19. Sequencing was performed with immunoSEQ multiplex PCR; in TCRdb, only in-frame clones are kept and a portion is missing. This sample yields a few hundred thousand clones, of which about 90% are seen a single time; over 8.5% belongs to the top ten. What was sequenced was peripheral blood. These receptors came from a woman aged 25 to 39 with COVID-19, enrolled during active disease. Both conserved end residues are part of each CDR3. D genes are given only for firm matches. Clone size is given for some rows only: seen once, a few or many times, or a class if the clone is expanded.

-	TRBV14	TRBJ1-1	-	13	TGTGCCAGCAGCCGAACCGGGGGGACTGAAGCTTTCTTT	CASSRTGGTEAFF
TRBD2	TRBV6-4	TRBJ2-3	once	15	TGTGCCAGCAGAACGCGGGGGGGGTGCACAGATACGCAGTATTTT	CASRTRGGCTDTQYF
-	TRBV19	TRBJ2-5	-	17	TGTGCCAGTAGCCCATATATGGCCCTTCAGGGGATCAAGACCCAGTACTTC	CASSPYMALQGIKTQYF
TRBD2	TRBV19	TRBJ2-4	-	15	TGTGCCAGCGGGAGGGGGGGTCTAGCCAAAAACATTCAGTACTTC	CASGRGGLAKNIQYF
-	TRBV27	TRBJ1-3	few	13	TGTGCCAGCAGGCGACAACTCGGAAACACCATATATTTT	CASRRQLGNTIYF
-	TRBV14	TRBJ1-4	-	16	TGTGCCAGCAGTCCCCGGAGGTCTTTAAAGGGTGAAAAACTGTTTTTT	CASSPRRSLKGEKLFF
-	TRBV19	TRBJ1-5	-	14	TGTGCCAGTAGTAAGTCCCGGGGCAATCAGCCCCAGCATTTT	CASSKSRGNQPQHF
TRBD2	TRBV5-4	TRBJ2-7	-	16	TGTGCCAGCAGCTCAGGACTAGCGGGGGGCCGCTACGAGCAGTACTTC	CASSSGLAGGRYEQYF
TRBD1	TRBV5-1	TRBJ2-7	-	15	TGCGCCAGCAGCTTAGTGGCGACAGGGGGCGGCGAGCAGTACTTC	CASSLVATGGGEQYF
TRBD2	TRBV7-8	TRBJ2-1	-	16	TGTGCCAGCAGCTTAGGACTAGCGGGGGTGTTGGGTGAGCAGTTCTTC	CASSLGLAGVLGEQFF
TRBD1	TRBV19	TRBJ1-1	-	14	TGTGCCAGTAGTATTCAGGGGGGGAACACTGAAGCTTTCTTT	CASSIQGGNTEAFF
-	TRBV15	TRBJ1-2	-	14	TGTGCCACCAGCAGAAGAAAGGAGGGCTATGGCTACACCTTC	CATSRRKEGYGYTF
-	TRBV18	TRBJ2-1	-	12	TGTGCCAGCTCACTTCAGGGAAATGAGCAGTTCTTC	CASSLQGNEQFF